This T cell receptor (beta chain) was profiled in a study of blood T cell repertoires in COVID-19. Study information: T cells, B-cell-depleted T cells, or PBMCs provided the cDNA or gDNA that served as material.

Authors' methods: Cell counts per sample came from amplifying reference gene primers. The data were produced by immunoSEQ multiplex PCR, yet TCRdb's version contains in-frame clones alone and is incomplete. Clone size and the V and J calls come from that table; the DNA yielded D and trimming. The table has around 460,000 clones, 70% to 90% seen once. Germline V gene sequence: CDR1 SGHVS, CDR2 FNYEAQ. CDR3 length: 13 amino acids. V lost 5 bases and J 4 bases, leaving 12 bases between the germline ends. One Seattle source followed patients from active infection through their disease course. This clonotype was sampled from a man between 18 and 35 years old with COVID-19, enrolled during active disease. This chain uses TRBV7-6 with TRBJ2-7, with a tentative D call TRBD1 (6 bases). The sequenced sample was peripheral blood. CDR3 DNA sequence: TGTGCCAGCAGCCCAGGGGACGGGTACGAGCAGTACTTC. This codes for CASSPGDGYEQYF.